Presented here are 20 T cell receptor beta chains from one specimen sequenced in a study of CD8 T cells in ankylosing spondylitis. Each CDR3 protein is one row after TCRdb ran MiXCR on the 5' RACE reads. The data hold approximately 300,000 distinct CDR3 sequences, with 8% observed a single time. Findings and caveats of the study: In ankylosing spondylitis blood, a motif of roughly eight highly homologous TCR beta variants appeared characteristic.

No antigen has been assigned to these receptors. The sequencing input was blood, either unsorted or a sorted T cell fraction (not recorded which). The origin of the receptors is a male donor with ankylosing spondylitis.

The V gene is TRBV7-9, the J gene TRBJ1-1; D unclear. The CDR3 is 14 residues long. From germline, CDR1 is SEHNR and CDR2 FQNEAQ (reference sequence). Trimming removed 2 bases at V and 3 bases at J, with 10 bases between. CDR3: CASSLLREDTEAFF. CDR3 nucleotide sequence: TGTGCCAGCAGCTTATTACGAGAGGACACTGAAGCTTTCTTT.

The chain joins TRBV20-1 to TRBJ2-1; D may match TRBD1 or TRBD2 (5 bases each). The V end lost 6 bases, the J end lost 7 bases, and 16 bases lay between the germline ends. Per the germline V gene, CDR1 is DFQATT and CDR2 is SNEGSKA (reference sequence). The CDR3 is 13 amino acids. This chain's CDR3 is CSASRDLRNEQFF. The CDR3 DNA is TGCAGTGCATCCCGGGACCTTCGGAATGAGCAGTTCTTC.

This clonotype came up many times. The rearrangement uses TRBV10-3 and TRBJ2-1; D gene uncertain. The germline CDR1 and CDR2 sequences are ENHRY and SYGVKD. This CDR3 comprises 13 residues. Trimming removed 2 bases from V and 3 bases from J, with 5 bases in between. In DNA form, the CDR3 reads TGTGCCATCAGTGAGGTGGACTACAATGAGCAGTTCTTC. Its protein product is CAISEVDYNEQFF.

V usage is TRBV6-1 and J usage is TRBJ1-1, with D uncertain. Trimming took off 4 bases at V and 1 base at J, with 10 bases between the two ends. CDR1 and CDR2 from the germline V gene are MNHNS and SASEGT. This CDR3 comprises 14 residues. CDR3: CASSAHQRNTEAFF. The CDR3 coding sequence is TGTGCCAGCAGTGCACACCAGAGGAACACTGAAGCTTTCTTT.

The J gene is TRBJ2-3, the V gene TRBV7-3; 10 bases align to TRBD2. J gave up 4 bases and V 3 bases, and 7 bases lay outside the gene matches. Germline CDR1 SGHTA, CDR2 FQGTGA. There are 16 residues in the CDR3. The CDR3 bases are TGTGCCAGCAGCTTGACTAGCGGGCAGTGGGCAGATACGCAGTATTTT. As protein: CASSLTSGQWADTQYF.

This clonotype was seen many times. This sequence joins TRBV9 and TRBJ2-3; 10 bases are shared with TRBD2. The germline CDR1 and CDR2 sequences are SGDLS and YYNGEE. This CDR3 spans 13 amino acids. V was clipped by 0 bases and J by 12 bases; unmatched bases: 4. The CDR3 DNA is TGTGCCAGCAGCGTAGCAGCGGGAGGGCCCCAGTATTTT. It specifies CASSVAAGGPQYF.

The chain employs TRBV18 and TRBJ2-7; tentatively, D is TRBD1 (6 bases). The CDR3 length is 15 residues. Between the trimmed V and J ends, which lost 2 bases and 2 bases, there was a span of 13 bases. CDR1 and CDR2 (germline): KGHSH, LQKENI. The CDR3 DNA reads as TGTGCCAGCTCACCAAACGACAGGTCAACCTACGAGCAGTACTTC. Translated: CASSPNDRSTYEQYF.

Points on this clonotype: A much more abundant neighbour one base away suggests this may be a read error. The chain joins TRBV29-1 to TRBJ2-7; 7 bases match TRBD1. Losses at the gene ends were 6 bases for V and 3 bases for J; bases not matched to a gene: 2. This CDR3 region has 11 residues. Germline CDR1 is SQVTM and CDR2 is ANQGSEA. The CDR3 reads CSVHRGYEQYF. The CDR3 nucleotides read TGCAGCGTCCACAGGGGCTACGAGCAGTACTTC.

This clonotype was recorded at least ten times. The chain links TRBV18 to TRBJ2-7; D gene uncertain. The CDR3 totals 13 residues. Trimming cost V 2 bases and J 3 bases, with 8 bases left between them. CDR1 is KGHSH and CDR2 is LQKENI in the germline V gene. The CDR3 sequence is CASSPGTDYEQYF. DNA for the CDR3: TGTGCCAGCTCACCAGGAACAGACTACGAGCAGTACTTC.

This clonotype was seen only a few times. V is TRBV12-3 or TRBV12-4 and J is TRBJ2-7; weak D call: TRBD2 (6 bases). The CDR3 is made up of 14 amino acids. V lost 3 bases and J lost 3, with 12 bases in between. The CDR3 bases are TGTGCCAGCAGTTTGTGGGACTCCAACTACGAGCAGTACTTC. This codes for CASSLWDSNYEQYF.

On this clonotype: One end of the junction fails to match germline, which may point to a read error. The genes are TRBV7-8 and TRBJ2-5; TRBD1 might be the D (5 bases). The CDR3 has 13 amino acids. Germline CDR1 and CDR2: SGHVS and FQNEAQ. The CDR3 DNA sequence: TGTGCCAGCAGCTTACCCAGGGAAGAGACCCAGAAGTTC. The encoded protein is CASSLPREETQKF.

This clonotype has a handful of counts. J is TRBJ2-5 and V is TRBV12-3 or TRBV12-4; either TRBD1 or TRBD2 may fit D (5 bases each). Deletions cut 6 bases from V and 3 bases from J, with 17 bases between. This CDR3 spans 15 amino acids. The CDR3 DNA sequence: TGTGCCAGCAGGTCCGCACCGGGACCCGAAGAGACCCAGTACTTC. This translates into CASRSAPGPEETQYF.

This clonotype was recorded many times. The chain joins TRBV28 to TRBJ2-7; 11 bases align to TRBD2. V lost 4 bases and J lost 3; bases outside the gene matches: 8. The length of the CDR3 is 16 residues. CDR1 and CDR2 from the germline V gene are MDHEN and SYDVKM. This CDR3 reads CASSSRGLAEDYEQYF. The CDR3, as DNA: TGTGCCAGCAGTTCTCGGGGACTAGCGGAGGACTACGAGCAGTACTTC.

This clonotype was found many times. The chain carries TRBV4-1 and TRBJ1-5; tentatively, D is TRBD1 (6 bases). The CDR3 contains 15 residues. V was clipped by 4 bases and J by 0 bases, with 10 bases between them. CDR1 is MGHRA, CDR2 YSYEKL, per germline. The CDR3: CASSPTGNSNQPQHF. For the CDR3, the DNA is TGCGCCAGCAGCCCAACAGGGAATAGCAATCAGCCCCAGCATTTT.

The chain employs TRBV5-1 and TRBJ2-5, with 8 bases that match TRBD2. This CDR3 has 15 amino acids. V lost 4 bases, J lost 7 bases, and 12 bases stayed unmatched. Germline V lookup: CDR1 SGHRS, CDR2 YFSETQ. The CDR3 is CASSTGIAGSGTQYF. Written as DNA, the CDR3 is TGCGCCAGCAGCACCGGAATAGCGGGAAGCGGGACCCAGTACTTC.

This clonotype came up a few times. The rearrangement links TRBV5-1 to TRBJ2-1, with a tentative D call TRBD2 (5 bases). Germline V CDR1 and CDR2: SGHRS, YFSETQ. Trimming removed 0 bases at V and 11 bases at J, with 12 bases between. This CDR3 is built from 13 residues. CDR3 nucleotide sequence: TGCGCCAGCAGCTTGGGGGAGCTATATCAGCAGTTCTTC. It translates to CASSLGELYQQFF.

The chain combines TRBV10-3 with TRBJ2-1; 7 nucleotides line up with TRBD1. Germline V gives CDR1 ENHRY, CDR2 SYGVKD. The V segment lost 8 bases and the J segment 5 bases; nucleotides outside the gene matches: 6. This CDR3 is built from 13 residues. DNA of the CDR3: TGTGCCATCCCGGGACAGAGTAACAATGAGCAGTTCTTC. Amino acid sequence: CAIPGQSNNEQFF.

This clonotype was counted only a few times. The chain has TRBV7-2 and TRBJ2-5; either TRBD1 or TRBD2 may fit D (5 bases each). This CDR3 is built from 14 residues. Germline V lookup: CDR1 SGHTA, CDR2 FQGNSA. With 0 bases removed from V and 5 bases from J, the gap between germline ends came to 10 bases. In DNA, the CDR3 is TGTGCCAGCAGCTTAGCAGAGGGGTCGGAGACCCAGTACTTC. Translated: CASSLAEGSETQYF.

This clonotype was seen many times. V and J are TRBV5-1 and TRBJ2-2; D gene uncertain. V was trimmed by 0 bases and J by 2 bases, leaving 8 bases between them. The CDR3 sequence is 15 residues long. CDR1 is SGHRS, CDR2 YFSETQ, per germline. DNA for the CDR3: TGCGCCAGCAGCTTGGTTCCTGACAACACCGGGGAGCTGTTTTTT. As protein: CASSLVPDNTGELFF.

This clonotype was picked up one time. The chain combines TRBV5-1 with TRBJ2-5, with 11 bases fitting TRBD2. Germline loops: CDR1 SGHRS, CDR2 YFSETQ. After removal of 8 bases from V and 2 bases from J, the junction contained 8 bases not matched to a gene. CDR3 length: 15 residues. The CDR3 nucleotides are TGCGCCAGTAACAAGGGACTAGCGGTGCAAGAGACCCAGTACTTC. It translates to CASNKGLAVQETQYF.